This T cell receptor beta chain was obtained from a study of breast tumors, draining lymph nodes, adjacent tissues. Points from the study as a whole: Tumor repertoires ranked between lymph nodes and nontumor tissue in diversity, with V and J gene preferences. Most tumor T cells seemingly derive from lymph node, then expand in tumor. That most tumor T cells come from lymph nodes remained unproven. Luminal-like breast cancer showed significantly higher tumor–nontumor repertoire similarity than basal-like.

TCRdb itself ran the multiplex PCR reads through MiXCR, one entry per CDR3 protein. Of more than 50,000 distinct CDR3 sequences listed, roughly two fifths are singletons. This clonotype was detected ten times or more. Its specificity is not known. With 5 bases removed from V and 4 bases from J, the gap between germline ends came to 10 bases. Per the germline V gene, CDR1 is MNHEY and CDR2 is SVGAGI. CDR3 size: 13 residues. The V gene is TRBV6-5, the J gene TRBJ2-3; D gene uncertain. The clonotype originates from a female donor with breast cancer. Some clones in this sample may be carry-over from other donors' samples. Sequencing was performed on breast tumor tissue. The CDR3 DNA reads TGTGCCAGCAGTACGTTTCGAGCAGATACGCAGTATTTT. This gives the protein CASSTFRADTQYF.